The rows below give T cell receptor beta chains drawn from one sample of a study of blood T cells in healthy people across ages. TCRdb re-called the 5' RACE reads with MiXCR, one entry per CDR3 protein. This repertoire shows approximately 1.5 million distinct CDR3 sequences, roughly 30% found once; its top ten account for 11%. Sample: blood. The receptors were gathered from a woman aged 25 to 39 in good health. Each CDR3 is given with its conserved first and last residue. A D gene is named only where the DNA matches it firmly. Not every row has a clone size; where given, it reads once, few, many or a size class.

d_call | cdr3_length | clone_size | j_call | v_call | cdr3_nt | cdr3_aa
TRBD2 | 16 | few | TRBJ2-1 | TRBV5-1 | TGCGCCAGCAGCACACGCGGACTAGCGGGGTACAATGAGCAGTTCTTC | CASSTRGLAGYNEQFF
. | 12 | few | TRBJ2-1 | TRBV20-1 | TGCAGTGCTAGTGGTCTAGCTGTTGAGCAGTTCTTC | CSASGLAVEQFF
. | 14 | . | TRBJ2-2 | TRBV4-2 | TGTGCCAGCAGCCCGCGCGGGGCCACCGGGGAGCTGTTTTTT | CASSPRGATGELFF
TRBD2 | 16 | . | TRBJ2-5 | TRBV9 | TGTGCCAGCAGCGTAGGAGGCGGGGGGCTTCAAGAGACCCAGTACTTC | CASSVGGGGLQETQYF
TRBD2 | 15 | . | TRBJ2-3 | TRBV12-3/TRBV12-4 | TGTGCCAGCAGGCACCGGGGACTAGCGACAGATACGCAGTATTTT | CASRHRGLATDTQYF
TRBD2 | 16 | . | TRBJ2-7 | TRBV12-3/TRBV12-4 | TGTGCTAGCAGTTTTACGCCGGGACTAAAGTCCTACGAGCAGTACTTC | CASSFTPGLKSYEQYF
TRBD2 | 17 | . | TRBJ2-1 | TRBV19 | TGTGCCAGTAGTATAGATCTGGCTAGCGGGGCCTACAATGAGCAGTTCTTC | CASSIDLASGAYNEQFF
. | 17 | . | TRBJ1-5 | TRBV2 | TGTGCCAGCACCGAGGGGTCCGACAAGTATAGCAATCAGCCCCAGCATTTT | CASTEGSDKYSNQPQHF
. | 13 | few | TRBJ2-1 | TRBV3-1 | TGTGCCAGCAGCCTTGCTGGGACTGTCGAGCAGTTCTTC | CASSLAGTVEQFF
. | 15 | few | TRBJ2-3 | TRBV6-4 | TGTGCCAGCGGACGGGGAAGCACGAATACAGATACGCAGTATTTT | CASGRGSTNTDTQYF
TRBD1 | 17 | . | TRBJ1-1 | TRBV12-5 | TGTGCTAGTGGTTTCGTGACAGGGGGCGTCATGAACACTGAAGCTTTCTTT | CASGFVTGGVMNTEAFF
. | 14 | few | TRBJ2-3 | TRBV7-9 | TGTGCCAGCAGCTTCCCAGGGCAGGGAGATACGCAGTATTTT | CASSFPGQGDTQYF
. | 14 | . | TRBJ1-2 | TRBV3-1 | TGTGCCAGCAGCCACAACGGACAGTACTATGGCTACACCTTC | CASSHNGQYYGYTF
. | 15 | . | TRBJ2-1 | TRBV9 | TGTGCCAACAGCGTAGGAGAGGGGGAAGGGGATGAGCAGTTCTTC | CANSVGEGEGDEQFF
. | 15 | few | TRBJ2-1 | TRBV6-6 | TGTGCCAGCAGTTACGGGGGGCACTCCGACAATGAGCAGTTCTTC | CASSYGGHSDNEQFF
. | 15 | few | TRBJ1-2 | TRBV2 | TGTGCCAGCAGCTCGCAAGGGGACGCGAGCTATGGCTACACCTTC | CASSSQGDASYGYTF
TRBD2 | 18 | few | TRBJ2-4 | TRBV6-1 | TGTGCCAGCAGGGGGGCTAGCGGGAGGGAACTAGCCAAAAACATTCAGTACTTC | CASRGASGRELAKNIQYF
TRBD2 | 17 | . | TRBJ2-3 | TRBV4-1 | TGCGCCAGCAGCCAAGTCCGCGGGAGGGCCTTTGGGGATACGCAGTATTTT | CASSQVRGRAFGDTQYF
TRBD1 | 15 | . | TRBJ2-5 | TRBV4-1 | TGCGCCAGCAACCAACAGGGGGCGATCCAAGAGACCCAGTACTTC | CASNQQGAIQETQYF
. | 13 | few | TRBJ2-1 | TRBV9 | TGTGCCAGCAGCGTAGGGGGGGCCGATGAGCAGTTCTTC | CASSVGGADEQFF
. | 14 | few | TRBJ2-2 | TRBV4-1 | TGCGCCAGCAGCCCGGGCCTTATAACCGGGGAGCTGTTTTTT | CASSPGLITGELFF
TRBD2 | 13 | . | TRBJ2-3 | TRBV6-2/TRBV6-3 | TGTGCCAGCACCCACCGGGGGGCAGATACGCAGTATTTT | CASTHRGADTQYF
. | 15 | once | TRBJ1-1 | TRBV9 | TGTGCCAGCAGCCCCGGGGGGAGGGCTAACACTGAAGCTTTCTTT | CASSPGGRANTEAFF
TRBD2 | 16 | many | TRBJ2-1 | TRBV10-3 | TGTGCCATCAGTAAGGCGACTAGCGGGGACTACAATGAGCAGTTCTTC | CAISKATSGDYNEQFF
. | 16 | few | TRBJ2-3 | TRBV5-6 | TGTGCCAGCAGTTTCTCGGCTCTCGCGATCACAGATACGCAGTATTTT | CASSFSALAITDTQYF
TRBD2 | 15 | few | TRBJ2-1 | TRBV4-1 | TGCGCCAGCAGGCCGCTAGCGGGGACCTACAATGAGCAGTTCTTC | CASRPLAGTYNEQFF
TRBD2 | 14 | . | TRBJ2-1 | TRBV2 | TGTGCCAGCAGGCCGGGACTAGCGGGAGATGAGCAGTTCTTC | CASRPGLAGDEQFF
TRBD1 | 13 | few | TRBJ1-1 | TRBV29-1 | TGCAGCGCCATGACAGGGTATGGAACTGAAGCTTTCTTT | CSAMTGYGTEAFF
. | 16 | few | TRBJ1-6 | TRBV4-1 | TGCGCCAGCAGCCAAAGACCCCGACGCTATAATTCACCCCTCCACTTT | CASSQRPRRYNSPLHF
TRBD2 | 14 | . | TRBJ2-7 | TRBV9 | TGTGCCAGTAGCGGACTAGGGTCGTTCGGTGAGCAGTACTTC | CASSGLGSFGEQYF
TRBD1 | 16 | . | TRBJ1-5 | TRBV4-1 | TGCGCCAGCAGCGACGCAGGGGGATTAAGCAATCAGCCCCAGCATTTT | CASSDAGGLSNQPQHF
TRBD1 | 14 | few | TRBJ2-7 | TRBV19 | TGTGCCAGTAGTAGACAGGGTTATTTGTCCGAGCAGTACTTC | CASSRQGYLSEQYF
TRBD2 | 16 | few | TRBJ2-7 | TRBV2 | TGTGCCAGCAGCGGACTAGCGGGAGGCAAGAGTGGCAAGCAGTACTTC | CASSGLAGGKSGKQYF
. | 14 | . | TRBJ2-7 | TRBV14 | TGTGCCAGCAGCCAACACCTAGCGAAATACGAGCAGTACTTC | CASSQHLAKYEQYF
TRBD1 | 13 | . | TRBJ1-2 | TRBV28 | TGTGCCAGCAGACCCGACAGGGATGGGATCAACACCTTC | CASRPDRDGINTF
TRBD1 | 14 | . | TRBJ2-5 | TRBV7-2 | TGTGCCAGCAGCAAGGACAGGGTAAAAGAGACCCAGTACTTC | CASSKDRVKETQYF
TRBD1 | 15 | many | TRBJ2-1 | TRBV5-1 | TGCGCCAGCAGCCCAGGGACAGGACTTAAAGAGGAGCAGTTCTTC | CASSPGTGLKEEQFF
. | 14 | . | TRBJ2-3 | TRBV10-3 | TGTGCCATCAGTGAGGCAGGGAGCACAGATACGCAGTATTTT | CAISEAGSTDTQYF
. | 15 | . | TRBJ2-3 | TRBV30 | TGTGCCTGGAGTGTCGGAGGGACCCGCACAGATACGCAGTATTTT | CAWSVGGTRTDTQYF
TRBD1 | 14 | . | TRBJ1-1 | TRBV4-1 | TGCGCCAGCAGCCGGGACAGTGGGGATGATGAAGCTTTCTTT | CASSRDSGDDEAFF
. | 11 | . | TRBJ1-1 | TRBV20-1 | TGCAGTGCTAGAGATCTGAGTGAAGCTTTCTTT | CSARDLSEAFF